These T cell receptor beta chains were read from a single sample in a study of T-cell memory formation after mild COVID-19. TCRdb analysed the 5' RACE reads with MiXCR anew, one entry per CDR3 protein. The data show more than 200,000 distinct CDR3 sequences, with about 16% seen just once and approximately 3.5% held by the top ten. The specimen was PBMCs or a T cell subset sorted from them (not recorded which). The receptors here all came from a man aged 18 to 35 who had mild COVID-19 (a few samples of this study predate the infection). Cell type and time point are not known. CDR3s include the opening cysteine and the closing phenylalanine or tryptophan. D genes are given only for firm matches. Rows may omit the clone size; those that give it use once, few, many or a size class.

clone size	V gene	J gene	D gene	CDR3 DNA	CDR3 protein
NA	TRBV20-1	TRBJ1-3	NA	TGCAGTGCACCAGACAGGCAAGCTGGAAACACCATATATTTT	CSAPDRQAGNTIYF
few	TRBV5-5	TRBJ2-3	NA	TGTGCCAGCAGCTCCCCCGGAACTAGCACAGATACGCAGTATTTT	CASSSPGTSTDTQYF
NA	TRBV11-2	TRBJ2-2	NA	TGTGCCAGCAGCTTACAGGAGAACACCGGGGAGCTGTTTTTT	CASSLQENTGELFF
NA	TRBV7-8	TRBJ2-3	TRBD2	TGTGCCAGCAGCCCCGGGGCTAGCGGTTTCACAGATACGCAGTATTTT	CASSPGASGFTDTQYF
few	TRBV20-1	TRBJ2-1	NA	TGCAGTGCTAGATTAGGGGGGGGGCCCTACAATGAGCAGTTCTTC	CSARLGGGPYNEQFF
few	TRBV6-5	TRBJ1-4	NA	TGTGCCAGCAGACAGATTGCAACTAATGAAAAACTGTTTTTT	CASRQIATNEKLFF
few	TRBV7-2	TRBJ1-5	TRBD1	TGTGCCAGCAGCTCTGCGACAGGGATCCAGCCCCAGCATTTT	CASSSATGIQPQHF
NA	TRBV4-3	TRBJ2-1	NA	TGCGCCAGCAGCCAAGATCAGCCGGCGGGTTACAATGAGCAGTTCTTC	CASSQDQPAGYNEQFF
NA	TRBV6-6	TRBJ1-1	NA	TGTGCCAGCAGCCCGTGGCCTGAAGCTTTCTTT	CASSPWPEAFF
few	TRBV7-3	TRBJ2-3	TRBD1	TGTGCCAGCAGCTTAAGGACAGGAGGTGTGACAGATACGCAGTATTTT	CASSLRTGGVTDTQYF
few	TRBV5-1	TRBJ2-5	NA	TGCGCCAGCAGCCCACCCCCGGGAATTCAAGAGACCCAGTACTTC	CASSPPPGIQETQYF
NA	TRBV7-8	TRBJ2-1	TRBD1	TGTGCCAGCAGCATGGACAGGGCGTCCAATGAGCAGTTCTTC	CASSMDRASNEQFF
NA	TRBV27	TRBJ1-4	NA	TGTGCCAGCAGGTTGCGTGGTGGGGAAAAACTGTTTTTT	CASRLRGGEKLFF
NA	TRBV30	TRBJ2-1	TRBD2	TGTGCCTGGAGTGTATGGCTAGCGGGGGGCAATGAGCAGTTCTTC	CAWSVWLAGGNEQFF
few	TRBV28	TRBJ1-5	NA	TGTGCCAGCAGTTTGGGTACAAGGCAGCCCCAGCATTTT	CASSLGTRQPQHF
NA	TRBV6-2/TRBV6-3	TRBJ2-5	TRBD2	TGTGCCAGCAGTCTAGCGGATGGGTACCAAGAGACCCAGTACTTC	CASSLADGYQETQYF
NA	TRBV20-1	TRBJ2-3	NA	TGCAGTGCTAAACGTGGCGGGAGCACAGATACGCAGTATTTT	CSAKRGGSTDTQYF
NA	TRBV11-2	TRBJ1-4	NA	TGTGCCAGCGGACGGAACACTAATGAAAAACTGTTTTTT	CASGRNTNEKLFF
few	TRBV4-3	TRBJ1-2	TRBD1	TGCGCCAGCAGCCAAACCGGGACAGGGGTCGCTGGCTACACCTTC	CASSQTGTGVAGYTF
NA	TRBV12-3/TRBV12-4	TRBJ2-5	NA	TGTGCCAGCAGTGTGACACCCGACCCAGAGACCCAGTACTTC	CASSVTPDPETQYF
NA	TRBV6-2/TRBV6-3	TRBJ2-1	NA	TGTGCCAGCAGTGCGTCGGGAAATGAGCAGTTCTTC	CASSASGNEQFF
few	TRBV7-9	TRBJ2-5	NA	TGTGCCAGCAGCGACTCGACTTTAGGGGAGACCCAGTACTTC	CASSDSTLGETQYF
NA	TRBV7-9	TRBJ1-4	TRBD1	TGTGCCAGCAGCCTCAAAGGGGGCGGGAATGAAAAACTGTTTTTT	CASSLKGGGNEKLFF
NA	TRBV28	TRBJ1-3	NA	TGTGCCAGCACTTTCGGGGGGTACTCTGGAAACACCATATATTTT	CASTFGGYSGNTIYF
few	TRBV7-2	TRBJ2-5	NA	TGTGCCAGCAACGACCCCAGGGGAGGGGAGACCCAGTACTTC	CASNDPRGGETQYF
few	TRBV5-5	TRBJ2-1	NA	TGTGCCAGCAGCTTAGATTTGGGACTGCGATGGTTGGAGCAGTTCTTC	CASSLDLGLRWLEQFF
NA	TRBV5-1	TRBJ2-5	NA	TGCGCCAGCAGCTTGGGGGCAGGGGACGGTGAGGAGACCCAGTACTTC	CASSLGAGDGEETQYF
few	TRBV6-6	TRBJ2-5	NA	TGTGCCAGCAGTTACTCGAGAAATGGGGAGACCCAGTACTTC	CASSYSRNGETQYF
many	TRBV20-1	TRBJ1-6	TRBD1	TGCAGTGCTAGGGGGGACAGAGTTAGCTATAATTCACCCCTCCACTTT	CSARGDRVSYNSPLHF
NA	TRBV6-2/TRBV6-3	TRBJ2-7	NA	TGTGCCAGCACTGACGAGGGACATAGCTCCTACGAGCAGTACTTC	CASTDEGHSSYEQYF
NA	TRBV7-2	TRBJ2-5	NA	TGTGCCAGCAGCTTAGCACAATGGGAGACCCAGTACTTC	CASSLAQWETQYF